The source of this T cell receptor beta chain is a study of T cell responses to AZD1222 COVID-19 vaccine. Findings of the study overall: Per reports, nearly half of all spike-specific TCRs target regions that are unmutated in variants. Donors were mostly white British, more females; clonal diversity possibly underestimated. In all cases, repertoires were sampled only after the peak T cell response. Spike-specific TCR breadth and depth were elevated following two AZD1222 doses.

CDR3 length: 12 amino acids. V shed 5 bases and J shed 8 bases, with 12 bases lying between them. CDR1 and CDR2 from the germline V gene are MNHNY and SVGAGI (reference sequence). In the case of this clone: What it binds is not known.

This table comes from immunoSEQ multiplex PCR, and its TCRdb copy is limited to in-frame clones, with some not included. The repertoire consists of 130,000 to 150,000 clones, with more than 75% occurring once and the leading ten covering roughly 4.3%. The origin of this receptor is an adult in good health. The V and J genes are TRBV6-6 and TRBJ1-2, with D tentatively TRBD1 (5 bases). The material sequenced was peripheral blood, taken on day 0 of MenACWY control vaccination. The CDR3 DNA follows: TGTGCCAGCAGTCACCAAGGGGACGGCTACACCTTC. It yields the protein CASSHQGDGYTF.